This T cell receptor beta chain was found in a study of blood T cell repertoires in COVID-19. Study context: Donors in the United States, Italy and Spain gave samples during acute or convalescent COVID-19. Sample material is recorded as cDNA or gDNA derived from T cells, B-cell-depleted T cells, or PBMCs.

The CDR3 has 13 amino acids. The V end was cut by 4 bases, the J end by 4 bases, with 10 bases between. Germline lookup yields CDR1 GTSNPN and CDR2 SVGIG (reference sequence). Assay: immunoSEQ multiplex PCR; the TCRdb copy retains only in-frame clones and omits some. Of a few hundred thousand clones in the sample, less than 90% were seen once. This TCR was recovered from a young man with active or convalescent COVID-19. The specimen sequenced was peripheral blood. The chain combines TRBV30 with TRBJ2-2; the D is unclear. CDR3 loop: CAWILRSTGELFF. CDR3 sequence (DNA): TGTGCCTGGATTTTACGGTCCACCGGGGAGCTGTTTTTT.